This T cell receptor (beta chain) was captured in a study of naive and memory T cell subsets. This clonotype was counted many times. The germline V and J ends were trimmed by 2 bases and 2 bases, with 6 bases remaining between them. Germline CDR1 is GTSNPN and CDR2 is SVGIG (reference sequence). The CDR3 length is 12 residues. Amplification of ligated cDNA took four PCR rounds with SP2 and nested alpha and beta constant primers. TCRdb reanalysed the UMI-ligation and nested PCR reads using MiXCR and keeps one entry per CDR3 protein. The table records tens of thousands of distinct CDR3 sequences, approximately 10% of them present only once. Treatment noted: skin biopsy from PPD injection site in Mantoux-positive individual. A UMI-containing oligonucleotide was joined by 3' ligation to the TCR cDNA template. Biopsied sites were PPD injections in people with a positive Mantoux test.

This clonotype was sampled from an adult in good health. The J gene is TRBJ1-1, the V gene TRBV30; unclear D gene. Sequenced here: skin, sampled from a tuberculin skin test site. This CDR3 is CAWSIGNTEAFF. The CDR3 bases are TGTGCCTGGAGTATAGGAAACACTGAAGCTTTCTTT.